This T cell receptor (beta chain) appears in the sequencing data of a study of CD8 T cells in ankylosing spondylitis. This clonotype was seen a handful of times. The antigen remains unidentified. Germline V gives CDR1 LGHDT, CDR2 YNNKEL (reference sequence). The CDR3 runs 16 residues. V was cut by 4 bases and J by 4 bases, with 16 bases left in between. Study-wide points: Disease-linked clones, CD8+, were relatively rare in peripheral blood. The authors reported significant enrichment of disease-linked clones in matched ankylosing spondylitis synovial fluid.

Generation of TCR beta libraries employed quantitative 5'-RACE incorporating molecular barcodes. In TCRdb, the 5' RACE reads were re-called with MiXCR into one record per CDR3 protein. The sample lists roughly 180,000 distinct CDR3 sequences, 9.5% to 10% occurring once. The origin of this receptor is a female donor with ankylosing spondylitis or in good health (not recorded which). The material sequenced was blood, either unsorted or a sorted T cell fraction (not recorded which). The rearrangement joins TRBV3-1 to TRBJ1-4, with D possibly being TRBD1 (5 bases). The CDR3 here is CASSPLTGHDNEKLFF. CDR3 DNA: TGTGCCAGCAGCCCACTAACAGGTCATGATAATGAAAAACTGTTTTTT.